This T cell receptor (beta chain) was retrieved from a study of shared clonotypes between healthy human individuals. Remarks on this clone: Antigen specificity is unknown.

Germline V gene data show CDR1 as MNHEY and CDR2 as SVGAGI. J gave up 6 bases and V 0 bases, and 8 bases lay outside the gene matches. The CDR3 has 16 amino acids. Donors comprised healthy HIV-negative adults lacking recent acute infections or vaccinations. Donors comprised only Caucasian adults living in Nashville, Tennessee. Profiling relied on immunoSEQ multiplex PCR, and the TCRdb table lists in-frame clones only, not all of them. The data contain hundreds of thousands of clones, roughly 70% of them singletons. Study-wide points: Represented diversity (both genetic and exposure-history) was limited by the small number of donors. In contrast to clonotypes shared by all four donors, non-shared clonotypes had lower generation probabilities.

Source material: memory CD4+ T cells sorted from blood. Subset meaning: CD45RA-negative fraction. The chain is built from TRBV6-5 and TRBJ2-7, with 10 bases fitting TRBD2. The sequence came from a woman aged 25 to 45 in good health. The CDR3 region is CASSYSGLAVGREQYF. DNA for the CDR3: TGTGCCAGCAGTTACTCCGGACTAGCGGTGGGGCGCGAGCAGTACTTC.